This TCR beta chain was captured by sequencing in a study of T cells in Graves' hyperthyroidism and ophthalmopathy (dated by TCRdb to about 2019). With respect to the entire study: Peripheral blood samples were taken at the time of initial diagnosis, prior to any treatment. A discovery cohort of about a hundred patients, 43 with Graves' ophthalmopathy and 57 with stable Graves' hyperthyroidism, was used to find distinguishing TCR V-J signatures. An independent validation cohort of fewer than 20 hyperthyroidism patients and about 15 patients who later progressed to ophthalmopathy tested prospective prediction of ophthalmopathy. After blood sampling, hyperthyroidism patients were treated with methimazole at a starting dose of 30 mg daily, and ophthalmopathy patients were treated with high-dose intravenous methylprednisolone. Thyroid tissue and blood T-cell repertoires from six Graves' hyperthyroidism patients were also compared in the study. The approximately 100 discovery patients were randomly divided into training and test sets at a 7:3 ratio. The paper describes TCR Vbeta CDR3 sequencing of roughly 130 peripheral blood samples, made up of about 40 ophthalmopathy patients, over 70 hyperthyroidism patients and some 17 progressor patients. On the study overall, not on this receptor specifically: Most expanded thyroid clonotypes (frequency above 0.001) were also found in blood, which suggests that blood repertoires may mirror thyroid immune responses. In validation, the model predicted progression to ophthalmopathy a median of roughly 6.2 months before onset, with approximately 70% sensitivity and nearly 75% specificity. Sample size was not statistically predetermined, and investigators were not blinded to group allocation. A 13 V-J signature model separated ophthalmopathy from stable hyperthyroidism, with about 88% sensitivity and 81.08% specificity in cross-validation and 80%/75% in testing.

V is trimmed back by 1 base and J by 3 bases, and the junction contains 2 bases that no gene match accounts for. Reading the germline V gene gives CDR1 LGHNA and CDR2 YNFKEQ. The CDR3 spans 15 residues, from the cysteine through the phenylalanine. Only the CDR3 region is kept as DNA, spanning 45 bases read in frame from base 1. Moderately to severely active disease, a Clinical Activity Score of at least 3, a NOSPECS grade of at least 4, and a duration under 3 months were present in ophthalmopathy patients. Any patient with an uncontrolled infection, another autoimmune disease, pregnancy or lactation was excluded. Diagnoses were based on clinical symptoms, serum thyroxine and TRAb, thyroid ultrasound and orbital computed tomography. PBMCs were separated from 10 ml of fresh peripheral blood using Ficoll-Paque density gradient centrifugation. Total RNA was extracted with Trizol reagent, and quality was checked on an Agilent 2100 Bioanalyzer.

As concerns this clonotype: The clone's antigen remains unknown. Base qualities are not at hand, and no much larger clone is one base apart.

The TCR beta CDR3 regions were amplified from the RNA transcripts. A first-round RT-PCR of the TCR CDR3 used the HTBI primer set with the Qiagen OneStep RT-PCR kit. A second multiplex PCR round built the libraries, followed by size selection and purification. Libraries were sequenced paired-end with 100 bp reads on an Illumina HiSeq2000. Under the source paper's analysis protocol: SOAPnuke was used to process the raw data, removing reads that contained adapters or uncalled bases, had a mean Phred below 15, or lacked an exact match to the constant primer or identifier. High-quality paired reads were merged with COPE v1.2.5, and unique nucleotide sequences were defined as clonotypes. MiTCR v1.1 was used to align the clonotypes against IMGT TRBV, TRBD and TRBJ reference segments. The analysis was restricted to V-J combinations with a frequency above 0.0001, which together covered 99% to 99.2% of the repertoires. The TCS score was defined as the ratio of F50 (clonal expansion) to E x V (chaos), calculated using BLOSUM62-based TCRdist between CDR3 peptides within each V-J. Welch's t-statistics and random forest reduced roughly 540 V-J features to 10 to 15, which were used in a naive Bayes classifier (R e1071). TCRdb reran the public reads through fastp at Q25 and MiXCR, keeping productive beta chains. Identical CDR3 protein sequences are pooled into one entry, listed with their most common genes and DNA. TCRdb's processing, not the study's, gives the V and J calls here. This sample gives over 350,000 distinct CDR3 sequences in total; around 15% of them show up just once. The top ten clonotypes cover approximately 13% of the sample.

This TCR came from a man between 18 and 35 years old with Graves' ophthalmopathy. The chain employs TRBV4-2 and TRBJ1-4, with 7 junctional bases fitting TRBD1. The specimen was blood. The CDR3 loop reads CASSQAGTANEKLFF. The nucleotide sequence is given as TGTGCCAGCAGCCAAGCCGGGACAGCTAATGAAAAACTGTTTTTT.